A single sample is the source of the 21 T cell receptor beta chains below, sequenced in a study of cytotoxic CD8 clonotypes in ibrutinib-treated CLL. Measured with immunoSEQ multiplex PCR; TCRdb has only the in-frame clones, and not every one. There are roughly 300,000 clones in the sample; approximately 76% occur only once, and roughly 5% lies in the top ten. The sequencing here drew on PBMCs, taken at disease progression, from a patient treated with ibrutinib. The receptors stem from a human donor with chronic lymphocytic leukemia.

This chain connects TRBV10-2 to TRBJ2-3, with 11 bases matching TRBD2. Trimming at V came to 6 bases and at J to 5 bases, leaving 4 bases not matched to a gene. Germline V gene data show CDR1 as WSHSY and CDR2 as SAAADI. The CDR3 spans 14 residues. This chain's CDR3 is CASRLAGGKDTQYF. The CDR3 nucleotides read TGCGCCAGCAGGTTAGCGGGAGGGAAAGATACGCAGTATTTT.

The V and J genes are TRBV7-9 and TRBJ2-7; either TRBD1 or TRBD2 may supply D (5 bases each). This CDR3 spans 16 amino acids. The V and J ends lost 3 bases and 1 base respectively, with 16 bases between them. In germline, CDR1 is SEHNR, CDR2 FQNEAQ (reference sequence). The CDR3: CASSFSAGTPSYEQYF. The DNA of the CDR3 is TGTGCCAGCAGCTTTTCAGCCGGGACCCCTTCCTACGAGCAGTACTTC.

The CDR3 sequence is CAISRGNTEAFF. CDR3 coding DNA: TGTGCCATCAGTAGGGGGAACACTGAAGCTTTCTTT. J is TRBJ1-1 and V is TRBV10-3, with D perhaps matching TRBD1 (5 bases). The V gene's germline CDR1 is ENHRY and CDR2 SYGVKD. Trimming took 5 bases from V and 1 from J, leaving 5 bases between them. This CDR3 region has 12 residues.

This chain uses TRBV28 with TRBJ2-2; TRBD1 matches 9 bases. Trimming removed 10 bases from V and 7 bases from J; junction bases left unmatched: 10. Germline lookup yields CDR1 MDHEN and CDR2 SYDVKM. The CDR3 covers 14 residues. The CDR3, as DNA: TGTGCCATCAAAAAACAGGGGGCGCACGGGGAGCTGTTTTTT. Translated, it gives CAIKKQGAHGELFF.

The chain has TRBV29-1 and TRBJ1-2, with D perhaps matching TRBD1 (5 bases). The germline V gene encodes CDR1 SQVTM and CDR2 ANQGSEA. Trimming cost V 6 bases and J 3 bases, with 26 bases left between them. CDR3 length equals 17 residues. In nucleotides, the CDR3 is TGCAGCGTCGTCATGCCAATCACAGAGGGGAGCGACTATGGCTACACCTTC. Translation gives CSVVMPITEGSDYGYTF. The full variable domain, its missing parts supplied by reference TRBV29-1 and TRBJ1-2, is SAVISQKPSRDICQRGTSLTIQCQVDSQVTMMFWYRQQPGQSLTLIATANQGSEATYESGFVIDKFPISRPNLTFSTLTVSNMSPEDSSIYLCSVVMPITEGSDYGYTFGSGTRLTVV.

This clone occurred once. This sequence joins TRBV5-5 and TRBJ2-7; D possibly uses TRBD1 or TRBD2 (5 bases each). Germline V CDR1 and CDR2: SGHKS, YYEKEE (reference sequence). The CDR3 length is 16 residues. Trimming removed 0 bases from V and 2 bases from J, with 15 bases in between. The CDR3 nucleotides are TGTGCCAGCAGCTTGGGAGGGACGGGAATTGCCTACGAGCAGTACTTC. This codes for CASSLGGTGIAYEQYF.

This chain links TRBV11-1 with TRBJ1-5; D unclear. From germline, CDR1 is SGHAT and CDR2 FQDESV (reference sequence). V shed 2 bases and J shed 8 bases, with 10 bases lying between them. The CDR3 is 13 residues long. Here the CDR3 reads CASSLRGQEPQHF. The DNA for the CDR3 is TGTGCCAGCAGCTTACGAGGTCAGGAGCCCCAGCATTTT.

The chain recombines TRBV27 with TRBJ1-1; 8 positions agree with TRBD1. The CDR3 consists of 15 residues. Losses at the gene ends were 4 bases for V and 5 bases for J; bases not matched to a gene: 9. Germline assignment: CDR1 MNHEY and CDR2 SMNVEV (reference sequence). This chain's CDR3 is CASSSDRVSSTEAFF. The CDR3 region has the DNA TGTGCCAGCAGTTCGGACAGGGTTTCGTCTACTGAAGCTTTCTTT.

The chain links TRBV28 to TRBJ2-3; D possibly uses TRBD1 or TRBD2 (6 bases each). V lost 7 bases and J 5 bases, leaving 16 bases between the germline ends. Per the germline V gene, CDR1 is MDHEN and CDR2 is SYDVKM. The length of the CDR3 is 14 residues. The CDR3 reads CASKEWGAKDTQYF. Written as DNA, the CDR3 is TGTGCCAGCAAAGAGTGGGGGGCGAAAGATACGCAGTATTTT.

The chain uses TRBV11-1 and TRBJ2-3; the D gene could be TRBD1 or TRBD2 (5 bases each). Germline V CDR1 and CDR2: SGHAT, FQDESV (reference sequence). CDR3 length equals 12 residues. V lost 6 bases and J lost 6, with 10 bases in between. The CDR3 here is CASRQGGDTQYF. For the CDR3, the DNA is TGTGCCAGCAGGCAGGGCGGGGATACGCAGTATTTT.

This clone was picked up one time. The chain couples TRBV25-1 to TRBJ2-5, with TRBD2 as a possible D gene (7 bases). From germline, CDR1 is MGHDK and CDR2 SYGVNS. The CDR3 has 14 amino acids. V gave up 1 base and J gave up 4 bases, with 10 bases separating them. Here the CDR3 DNA reads TGTGCCAGCAGTGAATGGGGGGGGCCAGAGACCCAGTACTTC. Translated: CASSEWGGPETQYF.

This chain uses TRBV5-1 with TRBJ2-1, with D possibly matching TRBD2 (5 bases). V gave up 1 base and J gave up 7 bases, with 15 bases separating them. Germline CDR1 and CDR2: SGHRS and YFSETQ. This CDR3 contains 15 residues. Here the CDR3 reads CASSLHGVEGNEQFF. In DNA form, the CDR3 reads TGCGCCAGCAGCTTGCACGGGGTTGAAGGTAATGAGCAGTTCTTC. Complete variable domain (other parts from reference TRBV5-1 and TRBJ2-1): KAGVTQTPRYLIKTRGQQVTLSCSPISGHRSVSWYQQTPGQGLQFLFEYFSETQRNKGNFPGRFSGRQFSNSRSEMNVSTLELGDSALYLCASSLHGVEGNEQFFGPGTRLTVL.

As to this clone: Its ends do not fully match the called genes, so a read error is possible. V is TRBV28 and J is TRBJ2-7; 9 positions agree with TRBD1. Germline CDR1 MDHEN, CDR2 SYDVKM. This CDR3 spans 14 amino acids. CDR3 in amino acids: CASSLGTGSYGQYF. Here the CDR3 DNA reads TGTGCCAGCAGTTTAGGGACAGGGAGCTACGGGCAGTACTTC.

V is TRBV5-8 and J is TRBJ2-7; D may be TRBD1 or TRBD2 (5 bases each). Germline V lookup: CDR1 SGHTS, CDR2 YDEGEE. The length of the CDR3 is 15 residues. V gave up 0 bases and J gave up 3 bases, with 13 bases separating them. The CDR3 is CASSLGLGPFYEQYF. The CDR3 region has the DNA TGTGCCAGCAGCTTGGGGCTGGGACCCTTCTACGAGCAGTACTTC.

V is TRBV7-9 and J is TRBJ2-7; 7 nucleotides align to TRBD1. CDR1 SEHNR and CDR2 FQNEAQ come from the germline V gene (reference sequence). The CDR3 covers 11 residues. The V segment lost 5 bases and the J segment 10 bases; nucleotides outside the gene matches: 5. In DNA form, the CDR3 reads TGTGCCAGCAGCAACCACAGGGGTCAGTACTTC. Translated: CASSNHRGQYF.

As regards this clone: A junction boundary mismatches the germline segment, possibly from a read error. The chain combines TRBV18 with TRBJ2-5, with D possibly matching TRBD1 (6 bases). CDR1 and CDR2 (germline): KGHSH, LQKENI. The CDR3 is 14 amino acids. In DNA form, the CDR3 reads TGTGCCACCTCACAGGGTCTTGGGCAAGAGACCCAGTACTTC. Protein product: CATSQGLGQETQYF.

The chain is built from TRBV28 and TRBJ2-7; unclear D gene. The CDR3 is 13 amino acids. CDR1 and CDR2 from the germline V gene are MDHEN and SYDVKM. Between the trimmed V and J ends, which lost 3 bases and 0 bases, there was a span of 6 bases. This chain's CDR3 is CASSLEHSYEQYF. The CDR3 DNA sequence: TGTGCCAGCAGTTTGGAACACTCCTACGAGCAGTACTTC.

The CDR3 bases are TGTGCCAGCGGGACTAGCGGGGGGGGCAATGAGCAGTTCTTC. Its translation: CASGTSGGGNEQFF. The V gene is TRBV28, the J gene TRBJ2-1, with 16 bases matching TRBD2. This CDR3 region has 14 residues. CDR1 and CDR2 from the germline V gene are MDHEN and SYDVKM. Trimming cost V 8 bases and J 6 bases; bases outside gene matches: 1.

The V gene is TRBV27, the J gene TRBJ1-6, with TRBD1 identical over 11 bases. The CDR3 is made up of 14 amino acids. Germline values: CDR1 MNHEY, CDR2 SMNVEV (reference sequence). V was pared by 8 bases and J by 11 bases, with 8 bases of the junction left unmatched. The CDR3, as DNA: TGTGCCAGCGCGGACAGGGGGCGAGTAACACCCCTCCACTTT. Protein sequence: CASADRGRVTPLHF.

CDR3 loop: CASWSGLPTTGELFF. In nucleotides, the CDR3 is TGTGCCAGCTGGTCGGGACTACCCACAACCGGGGAGCTGTTTTTT. This chain uses TRBV25-1 with TRBJ2-2, with TRBD2 identical over 7 bases. The CDR3 is 15 amino acids. Germline assignment: CDR1 MGHDK and CDR2 SYGVNS. V lost 8 bases to trimming and J lost 5 bases; unmatched junction nucleotides: 11.

The chain joins TRBV19 to TRBJ2-1, with 10 positions matching TRBD2. CDR1 and CDR2 (germline): LNHDA, SQIVND (reference sequence). The CDR3 sequence is 14 residues long. Losses at the gene ends were 3 bases for V and 12 bases for J; bases not matched to a gene: 8. Written as DNA, the CDR3 is TGTGCCAGTAGTATGTGGCTAGCGGGAGTCGGGCAGTTCTTC. This codes for CASSMWLAGVGQFF. The complete variable domain, with remaining parts taken from reference TRBV19 and TRBJ2-1, reads DGGITQSPKYLFRKEGQNVTLSCEQNLNHDAMYWYRQDPGQGLRLIYYSQIVNDFQKGDIAEGYSVSREKKESFPLTVTSAQKNPTAFYLCASSMWLAGVGQFFGPGTRLTVL.